These 18 T cell receptor beta chains share one sample of origin, sequenced in a study of blood T cell repertoires in COVID-19. Profiled with immunoSEQ multiplex PCR; TCRdb holds only in-frame clones, not every one. The repertoire includes 100,000 to 150,000 clones, approximately 90% of them detected once, and less than 2% sits in the top ten. Sequencing was done on a sample of peripheral blood. All receptors come from a human donor in a cohort sampled during active COVID-19.

J is TRBJ1-1 and V is TRBV10-3; 8 positions match TRBD1. Germline assignment: CDR1 ENHRY and CDR2 SYGVKD. The CDR3 is 15 amino acids. J lost 5 bases, V lost 5 bases, and 10 bases had no gene match. The CDR3 nucleotides read TGTGCCATCAGTACGGACAGGGAGGGAAGGACTGAAGCTTTCTTT. Its translation: CAISTDREGRTEAFF.

The rearrangement uses TRBV14 and TRBJ2-2; the D gene is possibly TRBD1 (6 bases). This CDR3 has 13 residues. In germline, CDR1 is SGHDN, CDR2 FVKESK. The ends were cut back, 6 bases at V and 4 bases at J, with 9 bases in the middle. The CDR3 spells CASRQGRTGELFF. The CDR3 DNA sequence: TGTGCCAGCAGACAGGGTCGCACCGGGGAGCTGTTTTTT. The whole variable domain, remainder taken from reference TRBV14 and TRBJ2-2, is EAGVTQFPSHSVIEKGQTVTLRCDPISGHDNLYWYRRVMGKEIKFLLHFVKESKQDESGMPNNRFLAERTGGTYSTLKVQPAELEDSGVYFCASRQGRTGELFFGEGSRLTVL.

This sequence joins TRBV28 and TRBJ2-5; TRBD1 agrees at 7 bases. Germline trimming cut 8 bases from V and 2 bases from J; bases unmatched to any gene: 2. The CDR3 covers 12 residues. Germline values: CDR1 MDHEN, CDR2 SYDVKM. CDR3 amino acids: CASGDRQETQYF. CDR3 DNA: TGTGCCAGCGGGGACAGACAAGAGACCCAGTACTTC.

The V call is TRBV3-1 (or the pseudogene TRBV3-2), the J call TRBJ2-3, with TRBD2 matching over 7 bases. The germline gives CDR1 LGHDT, CDR2 YNNKEL (reference sequence). This CDR3 has 15 amino acids. After removal of 1 base from V and 1 base from J, the junction contained 2 bases not matched to a gene. This chain's CDR3 is CASSQGLAGTDTQYF. The DNA of the CDR3 is TGTGCCAGCAGCCAAGGTCTAGCGGGCACAGATACGCAGTATTTT.

This chain connects TRBV12-3 or TRBV12-4 to TRBJ2-5; D may be TRBD2 (5 bases). V was clipped by 1 base and J by 7 bases, with 10 bases between them. The CDR3 loop spans 13 amino acids. For the CDR3, the DNA is TGTGCCAGCAGTTTAGATGTTGCGGGGACCCAGTACTTC. Amino acids: CASSLDVAGTQYF.

This clone was seen only a few times. This chain joins TRBV7-9 and TRBJ1-2; no firm D call. V dropped 8 bases and J dropped 0 bases, with 19 bases sitting between them. The CDR3 sequence is 16 residues long. The V gene's germline CDR1 is SEHNR and CDR2 FQNEAQ (reference sequence). In DNA, the CDR3 is TGTGCCAGCGAACTCCCACGGGGTCTAGCTAACTATGGCTACACCTTC. The encoded protein is CASELPRGLANYGYTF.

V usage is TRBV5-8 and J usage is TRBJ2-6; D is unclear. Per germline, CDR1 SGHTS and CDR2 YDEGEE. V shed 10 bases and J shed 8 bases, with 4 bases lying between them. This CDR3 has 9 amino acids. In nucleotides, the CDR3 is TGTGCCGGCTCCAACGTCCTGACTTTC. It yields the protein CAGSNVLTF.

This clone was seen more than once but under ten times. The same CDR3 arises from other DNA sequences in this sample as well. This chain joins TRBV5-1 and TRBJ1-2; TRBD1 agrees at 10 bases. Germline CDR1 and CDR2: SGHRS and YFSETQ. The junction had 5 bases not matched to a gene; V was cut back by 3 bases and J by 3 bases. This CDR3 is built from 15 residues. In DNA, the CDR3 is TGCGCCAGCAGCTGGGACAGGGGTTGGGACTATGGCTACACCTTC. Translating it yields CASSWDRGWDYGYTF.

V and J are TRBV5-4 and TRBJ2-3, with 9 bases identical to TRBD2. V lost 4 bases and J lost 5; bases outside the gene matches: 11. The CDR3 is made up of 16 amino acids. The germline gives CDR1 SGHNT, CDR2 YYREEE (reference sequence). The CDR3 loop reads CASSPTGGGGGDTQYF. The CDR3 nucleotides are TGTGCCAGCAGCCCTACAGGCGGGGGGGGAGGAGATACGCAGTATTTT.

V is TRBV12-2 and J is TRBJ1-5; TRBD1, the table's D call, lacks a check against the DNA. TRBV12-2 is given as a pseudogene. The CDR3 consists of 17 residues. In DNA, the CDR3 is TGTGCAAGTCGCTTAGTGTCGAAAGGGGATGGCAATCAGCCCCAGCATTTT. It yields the protein CASRLVSKGDGNQPQHF.

This clone came up once. The chain employs TRBV6-4 and TRBJ2-2; a possible D gene is TRBD2 (5 bases). Germline assignment: CDR1 MRHNA and CDR2 SNTAGT. The V gene lost 6 bases and the J gene lost 8 bases, with 13 bases spanning the gap. This CDR3 contains 13 residues. The CDR3 protein is CASSVDWRGELFF. The CDR3 nucleotides are TGTGCCAGCAGCGTGGACTGGCGGGGGGAGCTGTTTTTT.

The count of this clone is one. The chain joins TRBV7-9 to TRBJ2-3, with 7 bases identical to TRBD2. CDR3 length equals 17 residues. The trim removed 8 bases at V and 0 bases at J, leaving 14 bases unmatched. The germline V gene has CDR1 SEHNR and CDR2 FQNEAQ (reference sequence). In DNA, the CDR3 is TGTGCCAGCCAGAGCGGACCAGCGGGGTCTAGCACAGATACGCAGTATTTT. It yields the protein CASQSGPAGSSTDTQYF.

The chain has TRBV24-1 and TRBJ2-1, with 8 bases lining up with TRBD1. The germline gives CDR1 KGHDR, CDR2 SFDVKD. V dropped 5 bases and J dropped 7; count of bases not matched to a gene: 3. This CDR3 comprises 13 residues. CDR3 residues: CATSAGQANEQFF. In DNA form, the CDR3 reads TGTGCCACCAGTGCGGGACAGGCGAATGAGCAGTTCTTC.

The chain uses TRBV9 and TRBJ2-2, with 8 bases aligning to TRBD1. J was trimmed by 4 bases and V by 0 bases; bases with no gene match: 5. This CDR3 contains 16 residues. In germline, CDR1 is SGDLS, CDR2 YYNGEE. The CDR3 DNA reads TGTGCCAGCAGCGTAGGAACAGGGGGTAGCACCGGGGAGCTGTTTTTT. Its protein product is CASSVGTGGSTGELFF.

The chain links TRBV4-1 to TRBJ2-1; D is uncertain. V was shortened by 5 bases and J by 4 bases, with 3 bases between the two germline ends. Germline assignment: CDR1 MGHRA and CDR2 YSYEKL. The length of the CDR3 is 11 residues. CDR3 sequence reads: CASSYYNEQFF. CDR3 coding DNA: TGCGCCAGCAGCTATTACAATGAGCAGTTCTTC.

The chain joins TRBV5-1 to TRBJ1-3; D is perhaps TRBD1 (6 bases). Trimming stripped 4 bases from V and 0 bases from J, with 14 bases between. There are 16 residues in the CDR3. CDR1 is SGHRS, CDR2 YFSETQ, per germline. The CDR3 reads CASSPGQPSSGNTIYF. The DNA of the CDR3 is TGCGCCAGCAGCCCAGGACAGCCTAGCTCTGGAAACACCATATATTTT.

This sequence joins TRBV28 and TRBJ2-5; D gene unclear. Germline CDR1 is MDHEN and CDR2 is SYDVKM. The CDR3 contains 14 residues. Trimming cost V 6 bases and J 1 base, with 12 bases left between them. For the CDR3, the DNA is TGTGCCAGCAGCCTCCTGGCCGCCCAAGAGACCCAGTACTTC. It translates to CASSLLAAQETQYF. Variable domain in full (rest from reference TRBV28 and TRBJ2-5): DVKVTQSSRYLVKRTGEKVFLECVQDMDHENMFWYRQDPGLGLRLIYFSYDVKMKEKGDIPEGYSVSREKKERFSLILESASTNQTSMYLCASSLLAAQETQYFGPGTRLLVL.

The rearrangement uses TRBV20-1 and TRBJ2-1; perhaps TRBD2 as D (5 bases). Germline CDR1 and CDR2: DFQATT and SNEGSKA (reference sequence). This CDR3 has 11 residues. V was clipped by 6 bases and J by 10 bases, with 13 bases between them. CDR3 coding DNA: TGCAGTGCCCTAAGGAGACTAGAGCAGTTCTTC. This translates into CSALRRLEQFF.